The TCR beta chain under discussion was sequenced for a study of blood T cell repertoires in COVID-19. On the study more broadly: PBMCs, B-cell-depleted T cells, or T cells provided the cDNA or gDNA that made up the material.

This CDR3 has 14 amino acids. Trimming took off 5 bases at V and 0 bases at J, with 10 bases between the two ends. CDR1 LNHDA and CDR2 SQIVND come from the germline V gene (reference sequence). Data came from immunoSEQ multiplex PCR; TCRdb stores just in-frame clones and leaves some out. Of more than 80,000 clones in the sample, about 85% were seen once. The specimen was peripheral blood. The receptor was isolated from a woman in her seventies with acute or convalescent COVID-19. The gene calls are TRBV19 and TRBJ1-1, with unresolved D. The CDR3: CASSGGWMNTEAFF. CDR3 nucleotide sequence: TGTGCCAGTAGTGGAGGGTGGATGAACACTGAAGCTTTCTTT.